This TCR beta chain was sequenced during a study of blood T cell repertoires in COVID-19. Study details: Acute and convalescent COVID-19 samples came from the United States, Italy and Spain. Sources were T cells, B-cell-depleted T cells, or PBMCs; the material itself was cDNA or gDNA.

In this sample, this clone turned up once. The CDR3 has 13 residues. The germline V and J ends were trimmed by 8 bases and 0 bases, with 8 bases remaining between them. Germline assignment: CDR1 MGHDK and CDR2 SYGVNS. In the original processing: For nucleated cells, counts were estimated from reference gene primer amplification. This table comes from immunoSEQ multiplex PCR, and its TCRdb copy is limited to in-frame clones, with some not included. That table gives V, J and clone size, and the DNA gave D and trimming. The data show 200,000 to 300,000 clones, with approximately 86% seen just once and 3% to 3.5% held by the top ten.

The clonotype originates from a woman in her twenties or thirties who had recovered from COVID-19. The genes are TRBV25-1 and TRBJ1-5, with D possibly being TRBD1 (6 bases). The specimen was peripheral blood. The CDR3 loop is CASPGDSNQPQHF. The DNA of the CDR3 is TGTGCCAGCCCAGGGGATAGCAATCAGCCCCAGCATTTT.